What follows are 21 T cell receptor beta chains derived from one specimen sequenced in a study of shared clonotypes between healthy human individuals. Libraries were prepared by immunoSEQ multiplex PCR; TCRdb keeps only in-frame clonotypes and omits some of them. Here the sample spans fewer than 3 million clones, under 95% being singletons. The specimen was naive CD4+ T cells from PBMCs. Subset meaning: CD45RA+ positively selected. These receptors were collected from a man aged 18 to 35 in good health. Some clones in this sample may be carry-over from other donors' samples.

The rearrangement joins TRBV30 to TRBJ2-1, with TRBD2 matching 7 bases. Trimming at V came to 1 base and at J to 7 bases, leaving 10 bases not matched to a gene. The CDR3 has 15 amino acids. Germline-derived CDR1 and CDR2 are GTSNPN and SVGIG (reference sequence). DNA for the CDR3: TGTGCCTGGAGTGGAACTAGCGCCAGTTGGAATGAGCAGTTCTTC. This translates into CAWSGTSASWNEQFF. The complete variable domain, with remaining parts taken from reference TRBV30 and TRBJ2-1, reads SQTIHQWPATLVQPVGSPLSLECTVEGTSNPNLYWYRQAAGRGLQLLFYSVGIGQISSEVPQNLSASRPQDRQFILSSKKLLLSDSGFYLCAWSGTSASWNEQFFGPGTRLTVL.

This chain connects TRBV5-1 to TRBJ1-1; D is ambiguous. This CDR3 comprises 12 residues. CDR1 and CDR2 (germline): SGHRS, YFSETQ. V lost 4 bases to trimming and J lost 10 bases, with 14 bases between them. The CDR3, as DNA: TGCGCCAGCAGCCGTGAAGGGATTGCAGCTTTCTTT. Translated, it gives CASSREGIAAFF.

In this sample, this clone turned up a few times. V and J are TRBV25-1 and TRBJ1-2, with TRBD1 as a possible D gene (6 bases). V was shortened by 4 bases and J by 4 bases, with 10 bases between the two germline ends. This CDR3 contains 13 residues. Looked up from germline, CDR1 is MGHDK and CDR2 is SYGVNS. CDR3 region: CASSVGQTYGYTF. The CDR3 DNA sequence: TGTGCCAGCAGTGTTGGACAGACCTATGGCTACACCTTC.

With respect to this clone: Additional DNA sequences in this sample encode the identical CDR3. The rearrangement links TRBV28 to TRBJ2-3, with D perhaps TRBD1 or TRBD2 (7 bases each). The CDR3 spans 15 residues. The germline V gene encodes CDR1 MDHEN and CDR2 SYDVKM. V was clipped by 6 bases and J by 3 bases, with 16 bases between them. The CDR3 nucleotides read TGTGCCAGCAGCCTTCCAGGGGGGGGAACAGATACGCAGTATTTT. This encodes CASSLPGGGTDTQYF.

In nucleotides, the CDR3 is TGTGCCAGCAGCCGGGGGGACGAGCAGTTCTTC. It is translated as CASSRGDEQFF. The genes are TRBV7-9 and TRBJ2-1; 7 bases line up with TRBD2. V trimming: 5 bases; J trimming: 10 bases; junction bases outside the gene matches: 2. The CDR3 consists of 11 residues. The germline CDR1 and CDR2 sequences are SEHNR and FQNEAQ (reference sequence).

This clone was found once. The V call is TRBV13, the J call TRBJ2-4; no clear D gene. This CDR3 contains 18 residues. Trimming shortened V by 0 bases and J by 5 bases, and 20 bases separated the two germline ends. CDR1 is PRHDT, CDR2 FYEKMQ, per germline (reference sequence). The CDR3 sequence is CASSLGLATTRHQNIQYF. The CDR3 DNA reads TGTGCCAGCAGCTTAGGCTTGGCTACAACACGACACCAAAACATTCAGTACTTC.

The chain has TRBV11-2 and TRBJ2-1; no clear D gene. The CDR3 spans 14 residues. CDR1 SGHAT and CDR2 FQNNGV come from the germline V gene. Trimming left V 1 base short and J 9 bases short, with 13 bases between. The CDR3 nucleotides are TGTGCCAGCAGCTTAGTTACCCCTTCGGGTGAGCAGTTCTTC. As protein: CASSLVTPSGEQFF.

V is TRBV6-1 and J is TRBJ2-1; perhaps TRBD1 as D (6 bases). V was clipped by 4 bases and J by 5 bases, with 15 bases between them. The CDR3 loop spans 15 amino acids. Germline V gene lookup returns CDR1 MNHNS and CDR2 SASEGT. CDR3 amino acids: CASSALGTKHNEQFF. The CDR3 DNA reads as TGTGCCAGCAGTGCACTCGGGACAAAACACAATGAGCAGTTCTTC.

The V call is TRBV4-2, the J call TRBJ1-3; TRBD1 agrees at 7 bases. CDR1 is LGHNA, CDR2 YNFKEQ, per germline. This CDR3 has 15 amino acids. Trimming cost V 3 bases and J 5 bases; bases outside gene matches: 7. CDR3 DNA sequence: TGTGCCAGCAGCCAGAGACAGGGCGAAAGAAACACCATATATTTT. Amino acid sequence: CASSQRQGERNTIYF.

CDR3 residues: CASRQPPGQGRYF. The DNA of the CDR3 is TGTGCCAGCAGGCAACCCCCGGGACAGGGAAGATATTTT. The rearrangement uses TRBV28 and TRBJ2-3, with 9 positions matching TRBD1. In germline, CDR1 is MDHEN, CDR2 SYDVKM. The CDR3 contains 13 residues. V lost 6 bases, J lost 15 bases, and 13 bases stayed unmatched.

This chain links TRBV7-8 with TRBJ2-6, with D hard to call. The CDR3 covers 12 residues. V was shortened by 8 bases and J by 0 bases, with 2 bases between the two germline ends. CDR1 is SGHVS, CDR2 FQNEAQ, per germline. For the CDR3, the DNA is TGTGCCAGCCGCTCTGGGGCCAACGTCCTGACTTTC. Protein product: CASRSGANVLTF. The full variable domain, in which reference TRBV7-8 and TRBJ2-6 provide the parts outside the CDR3, is GAGVSQSPRYKVAKRGQDVALRCDPISGHVSLFWYQQALGQGPEFLTYFQNEAQLDKSGLPSDRFFAERPEGSVSTLKIQRTQQEDSAVYLCASRSGANVLTFGAGSRLTVL.

This clone was recorded once. This chain connects TRBV5-5 to TRBJ2-7; D remains ambiguous. The ends were cut back, 2 bases at V and 2 bases at J, with 14 bases in the middle. Germline V gives CDR1 SGHKS, CDR2 YYEKEE (reference sequence). The CDR3 is made up of 15 amino acids. CDR3 nucleotides: TGTGCCAGCAGCTTTATCCCAGAATTTGCCTACGAGCAGTACTTC. This sequence encodes CASSFIPEFAYEQYF.

For this clone: In the same sample, other DNA sequences code for this CDR3. The chain couples TRBV9 to TRBJ2-3; 7 nucleotides align to TRBD2. J lost 6 bases, V lost 2 bases, and 6 bases had no gene match. Germline V lookup: CDR1 SGDLS, CDR2 YYNGEE. The CDR3 spans 14 residues. CDR3 nucleotides: TGTGCCAGCAGCGTGGGGGGGTCAACCGATACGCAGTATTTT. Its translation: CASSVGGSTDTQYF.

The chain has TRBV30 and TRBJ1-5; no reliable D call. The V and J ends lost 2 bases and 5 bases respectively, with 13 bases between them. Germline V gene lookup returns CDR1 GTSNPN and CDR2 SVGIG (reference sequence). CDR3 length equals 14 residues. CDR3 nucleotides: TGTGCCTGGAGTCAGGTTCAGGATCATCAGCCCCAGCATTTT. Amino acid sequence: CAWSQVQDHQPQHF.

This clone was seen just once. Other DNA sequences from this sample encode an identical CDR3 as well. This sequence joins TRBV5-1 and TRBJ2-2, with no clear D. CDR1 is SGHRS, CDR2 YFSETQ, per germline. Trimming shortened V by 2 bases and J by 2 bases, and 7 bases separated the two germline ends. The CDR3 is 14 amino acids. CDR3 in amino acids: CASSFGRNTGELFF. CDR3 bases: TGCGCCAGCAGCTTCGGACGAAACACCGGGGAGCTGTTTTTT.

The gene calls are TRBV11-2 and TRBJ1-2, with D unclear. The CDR3 is 16 residues long. Between the trimmed V and J ends, which lost 7 bases and 1 base, there was a span of 19 bases. Germline CDR1 reads SGHAT; CDR2 reads FQNNGV. This CDR3 is CASTPLIVFGNYGYTF. CDR3 nucleotides: TGTGCCAGCACCCCTCTTATCGTTTTCGGTAACTATGGCTACACCTTC.

The chain carries TRBV5-1 and TRBJ2-7; 7 bases map to TRBD2. The CDR3 totals 14 residues. The germline CDR1 and CDR2 sequences are SGHRS and YFSETQ. V lost 2 bases and J lost 4; bases outside the gene matches: 6. CDR3 sequence: CASSFSQGGYEQYF. CDR3 coding DNA: TGCGCCAGCAGCTTCTCTCAGGGAGGGTACGAGCAGTACTTC.

CDR3 amino acids: CASSLAGRDGYEQYF. CDR3 sequence (DNA): TGTGCCAGCAGCTTGGCCGGGAGGGATGGATACGAGCAGTACTTC. The rearrangement links TRBV5-6 to TRBJ2-7; 8 bases are shared with TRBD2. The V gene's germline CDR1 is SGHDT and CDR2 YYEEEE. CDR3 length equals 15 residues. After removal of 0 bases from V and 4 bases from J, the junction contained 6 bases not matched to a gene.

The genes are TRBV5-1 and TRBJ2-7, with D possibly called TRBD1 or TRBD2 (5 bases each). The CDR3 spans 13 residues. Between the trimmed V and J ends, which lost 0 bases and 6 bases, there was a span of 10 bases. Germline CDR1 reads SGHRS; CDR2 reads YFSETQ. The CDR3 loop is CASSLEVGVEQYF. The CDR3 nucleotides read TGCGCCAGCAGCTTGGAGGTGGGGGTCGAGCAGTACTTC.

The rearrangement joins TRBV5-1 to TRBJ2-3; D may be TRBD2 (5 bases). The germline V and J ends were trimmed by 3 bases and 0 bases, with 11 bases remaining between them. CDR3 length: 15 amino acids. Per the germline V gene, CDR1 is SGHRS and CDR2 is YFSETQ. CDR3 bases: TGCGCCAGCAGCTCGGACGGGGAAAGCACAGATACGCAGTATTTT. It is translated as CASSSDGESTDTQYF.

This chain uses TRBV28 with TRBJ2-7, with 7 bases matching TRBD2. This CDR3 comprises 15 residues. Germline CDR1 MDHEN, CDR2 SYDVKM. The V gene end was trimmed by 2 bases and the J gene end by 2 bases; junction bases not matched to a gene: 6. The CDR3 DNA reads TGTGCCAGCAGTTTAGAGGCTAGCGGCGCCTACGAGCAGTACTTC. It yields the protein CASSLEASGAYEQYF.